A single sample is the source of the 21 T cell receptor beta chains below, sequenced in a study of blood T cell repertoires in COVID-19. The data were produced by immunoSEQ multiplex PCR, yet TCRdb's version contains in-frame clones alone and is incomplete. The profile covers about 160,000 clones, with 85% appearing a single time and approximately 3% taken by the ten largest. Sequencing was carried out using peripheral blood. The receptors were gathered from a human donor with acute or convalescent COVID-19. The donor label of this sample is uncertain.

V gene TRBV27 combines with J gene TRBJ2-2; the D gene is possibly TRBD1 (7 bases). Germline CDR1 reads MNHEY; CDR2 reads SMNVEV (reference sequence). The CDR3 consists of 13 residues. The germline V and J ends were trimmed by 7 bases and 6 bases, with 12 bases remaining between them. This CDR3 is CASTIRGAGELFF. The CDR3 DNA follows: TGTGCCAGCACTATCAGGGGGGCCGGGGAGCTGTTTTTT.

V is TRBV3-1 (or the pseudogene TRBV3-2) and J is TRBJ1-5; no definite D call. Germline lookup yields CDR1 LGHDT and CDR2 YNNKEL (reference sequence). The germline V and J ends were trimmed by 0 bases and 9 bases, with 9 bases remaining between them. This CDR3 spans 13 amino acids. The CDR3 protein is CASSQDQARPQHF. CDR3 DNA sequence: TGTGCCAGCAGCCAAGACCAAGCCCGGCCCCAGCATTTT.

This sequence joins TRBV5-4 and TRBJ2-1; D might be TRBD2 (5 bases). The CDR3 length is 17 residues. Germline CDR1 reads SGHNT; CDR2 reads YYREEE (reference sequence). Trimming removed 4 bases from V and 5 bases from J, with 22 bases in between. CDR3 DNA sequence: TGTGCCAGCAGCGGACCTGGCGGGTCGGCGACCCACAATGAGCAGTTCTTC. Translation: CASSGPGGSATHNEQFF.

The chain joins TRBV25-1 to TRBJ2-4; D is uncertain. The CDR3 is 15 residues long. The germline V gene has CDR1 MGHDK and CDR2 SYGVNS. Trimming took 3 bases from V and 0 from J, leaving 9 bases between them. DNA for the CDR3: TGTGCCAGCAGTGATGAAACGGTAGCCAAAAACATTCAGTACTTC. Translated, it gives CASSDETVAKNIQYF.

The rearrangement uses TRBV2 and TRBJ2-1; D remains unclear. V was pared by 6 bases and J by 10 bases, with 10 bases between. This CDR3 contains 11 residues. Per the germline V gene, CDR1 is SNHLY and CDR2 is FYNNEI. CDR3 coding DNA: TGTGCCAGCAGGCTAGGCTTAGAGCAGTTCTTC. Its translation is CASRLGLEQFF.

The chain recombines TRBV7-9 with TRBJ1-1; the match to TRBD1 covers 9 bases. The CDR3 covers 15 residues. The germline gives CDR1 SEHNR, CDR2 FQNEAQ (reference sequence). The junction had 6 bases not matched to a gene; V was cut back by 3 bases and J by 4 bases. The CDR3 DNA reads TGTGCCAGCAGCTTGGGAGGGACAGGGTCCACTGAAGCTTTCTTT. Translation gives CASSLGGTGSTEAFF.

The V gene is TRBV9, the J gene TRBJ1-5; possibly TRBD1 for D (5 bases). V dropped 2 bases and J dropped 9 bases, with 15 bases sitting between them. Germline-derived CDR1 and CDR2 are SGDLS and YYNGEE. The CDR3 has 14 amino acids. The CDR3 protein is CASSVQDTSLPQHF. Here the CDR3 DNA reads TGTGCCAGCAGCGTCCAGGACACCTCATTGCCCCAGCATTTT.

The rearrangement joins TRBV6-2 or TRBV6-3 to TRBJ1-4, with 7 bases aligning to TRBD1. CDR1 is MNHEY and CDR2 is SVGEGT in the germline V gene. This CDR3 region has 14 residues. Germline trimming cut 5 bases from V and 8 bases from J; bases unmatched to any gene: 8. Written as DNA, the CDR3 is TGTGCCAGCAGTAATGACAGGGTGGGAGAAAAACTGTTTTTT. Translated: CASSNDRVGEKLFF.

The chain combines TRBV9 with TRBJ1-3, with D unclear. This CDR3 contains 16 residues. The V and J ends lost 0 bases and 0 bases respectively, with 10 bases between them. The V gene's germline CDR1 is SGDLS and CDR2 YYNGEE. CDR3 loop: CASSVAGRSSGNTIYF. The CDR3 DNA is TGTGCCAGCAGCGTAGCGGGGAGAAGCTCTGGAAACACCATATATTTT. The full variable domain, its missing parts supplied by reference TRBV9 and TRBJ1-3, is DSGVTQTPKHLITATGQRVTLRCSPRSGDLSVYWYQQSLDQGLQFLIQYYNGEERAKGNILERFSAQQFPDLHSELNLSSLELGDSALYFCASSVAGRSSGNTIYFGEGSWLTVV.

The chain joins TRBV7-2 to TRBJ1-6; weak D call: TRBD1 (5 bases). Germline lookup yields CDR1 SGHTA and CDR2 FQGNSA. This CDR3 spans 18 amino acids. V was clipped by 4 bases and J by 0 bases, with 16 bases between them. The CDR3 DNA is TGTGCCAGCAGCTCCATCGTCGGGGGGAGCTCCTATAATTCACCCCTCCACTTT. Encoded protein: CASSSIVGGSSYNSPLHF.

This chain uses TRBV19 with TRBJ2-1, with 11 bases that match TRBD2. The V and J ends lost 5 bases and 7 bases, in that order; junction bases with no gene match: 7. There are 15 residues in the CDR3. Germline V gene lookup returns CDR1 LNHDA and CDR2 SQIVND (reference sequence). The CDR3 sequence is CASSDSGGGRNEQFF. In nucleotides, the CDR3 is TGTGCCAGTAGTGATAGCGGGGGGGGCCGTAATGAGCAGTTCTTC.

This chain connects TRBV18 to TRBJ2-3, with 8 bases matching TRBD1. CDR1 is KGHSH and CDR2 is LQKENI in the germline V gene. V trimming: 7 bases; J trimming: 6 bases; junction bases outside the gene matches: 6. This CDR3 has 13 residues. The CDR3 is CASLGQALDTQYF. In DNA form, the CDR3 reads TGTGCCAGCTTGGGACAGGCTTTGGATACGCAGTATTTT.

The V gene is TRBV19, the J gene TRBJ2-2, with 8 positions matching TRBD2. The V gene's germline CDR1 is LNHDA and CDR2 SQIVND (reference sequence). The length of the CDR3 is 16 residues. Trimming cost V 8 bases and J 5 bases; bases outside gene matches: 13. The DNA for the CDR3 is TGTGCCAGTCGGGGAATGCGGGGGGCGGAGACCGGGGAGCTGTTTTTT. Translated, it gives CASRGMRGAETGELFF.

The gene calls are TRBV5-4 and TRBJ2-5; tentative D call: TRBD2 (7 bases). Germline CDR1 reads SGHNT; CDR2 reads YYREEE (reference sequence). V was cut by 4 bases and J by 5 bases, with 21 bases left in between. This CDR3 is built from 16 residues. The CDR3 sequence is CASSRVKRGGVETQYF. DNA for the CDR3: TGTGCCAGCAGCCGGGTTAAAAGGGGGGGCGTGGAGACCCAGTACTTC.

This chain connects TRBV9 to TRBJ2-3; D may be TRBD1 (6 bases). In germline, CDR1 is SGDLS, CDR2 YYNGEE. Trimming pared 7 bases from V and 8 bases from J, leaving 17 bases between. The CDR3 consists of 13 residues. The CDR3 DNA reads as TGTGCCAGCGGGACATCGGAAGTCGTTACGCAGTATTTT. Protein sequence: CASGTSEVVTQYF.

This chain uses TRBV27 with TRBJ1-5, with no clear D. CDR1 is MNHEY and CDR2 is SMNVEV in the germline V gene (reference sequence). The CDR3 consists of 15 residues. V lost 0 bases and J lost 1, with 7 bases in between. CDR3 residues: CASSLSRYSNQPQHF. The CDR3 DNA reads TGTGCCAGCAGTTTATCCCGCTACAGCAATCAGCCCCAGCATTTT.

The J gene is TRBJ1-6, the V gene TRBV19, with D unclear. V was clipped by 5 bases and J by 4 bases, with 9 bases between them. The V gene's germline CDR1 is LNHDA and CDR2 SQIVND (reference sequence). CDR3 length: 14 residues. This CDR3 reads CASSAREYNSPLHF. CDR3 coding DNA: TGTGCCAGTAGTGCCCGGGAGTATAATTCACCCCTCCACTTT.

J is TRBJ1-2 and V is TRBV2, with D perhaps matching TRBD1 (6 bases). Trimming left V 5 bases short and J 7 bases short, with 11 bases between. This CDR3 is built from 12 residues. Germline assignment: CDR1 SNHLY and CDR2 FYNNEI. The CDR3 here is CASSSTGFGYTF. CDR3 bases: TGTGCCAGCAGTTCAACAGGGTTTGGCTACACCTTC.

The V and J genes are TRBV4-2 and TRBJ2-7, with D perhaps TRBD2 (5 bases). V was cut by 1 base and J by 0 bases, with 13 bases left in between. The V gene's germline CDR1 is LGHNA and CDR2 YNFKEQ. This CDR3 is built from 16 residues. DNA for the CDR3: TGTGCCAGCAGCCAAGTACCGAGGGATGGCTCCTACGAGCAGTACTTC. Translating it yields CASSQVPRDGSYEQYF.

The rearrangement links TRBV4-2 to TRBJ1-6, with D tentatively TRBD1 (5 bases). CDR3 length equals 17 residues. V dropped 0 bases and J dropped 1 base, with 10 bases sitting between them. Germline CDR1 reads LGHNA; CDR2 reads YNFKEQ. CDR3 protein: CASSQEGVASYNSPLHF. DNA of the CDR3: TGTGCCAGCAGCCAAGAAGGGGTGGCGTCCTATAATTCACCCCTCCACTTT.

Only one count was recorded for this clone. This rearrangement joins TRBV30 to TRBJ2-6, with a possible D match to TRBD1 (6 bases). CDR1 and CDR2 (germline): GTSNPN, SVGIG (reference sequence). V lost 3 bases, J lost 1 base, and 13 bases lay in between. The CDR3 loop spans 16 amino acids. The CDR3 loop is CAWRDIRGSGANVLTF. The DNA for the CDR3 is TGTGCCTGGAGAGATATCAGGGGTTCTGGGGCCAACGTCCTGACTTTC.